Listed here are 30 T cell receptor beta chains from one sample, sequenced in a study of shared clonotypes between healthy human individuals. Using immunoSEQ multiplex PCR, the repertoire was profiled, and TCRdb retains in-frame clones only, with some absent. The sample gives about 690,000 clones, around 90% of which show up once; approximately 35% is in the top ten. Material: memory CD8+ T cells from PBMCs. Regarding subset: CD45RO+ cells pooled with CCR7-negative TemRA cells. These receptors were obtained from a man younger than 35 in good health. Some clones in this sample may be carry-over from other donors' samples.

The gene calls are TRBV27 and TRBJ2-7; D gene unclear. In germline, CDR1 is MNHEY, CDR2 SMNVEV (reference sequence). The CDR3 totals 13 residues. Trimming shortened V by 5 bases and J by 2 bases, and 10 bases separated the two germline ends. In DNA form, the CDR3 reads TGTGCCAGCAGTCGAGACGTTCCCTACGAGCAGTACTTC. Amino acids: CASSRDVPYEQYF.

This chain's CDR3 is CASSLGLAGWDEQFF. For the CDR3, the DNA is TGTGCCAGCAGCTTAGGGCTAGCGGGTTGGGATGAGCAGTTCTTC. This chain uses TRBV11-2 with TRBJ2-1, with TRBD2 identical over 8 bases. CDR1 and CDR2 (germline): SGHAT, FQNNGV. The CDR3 spans 15 residues. The trim removed 1 base at V and 8 bases at J, leaving 7 bases unmatched.

The chain links TRBV25-1 to TRBJ2-5; TRBD1 or TRBD2 may be the D gene (6 bases each). Trimming removed 4 bases at V and 5 bases at J, with 11 bases between. Germline CDR1 and CDR2: MGHDK and SYGVNS. This CDR3 has 13 amino acids. The CDR3 is CASSGRGHETQYF. The CDR3 DNA follows: TGTGCCAGCAGTGGCCGGGGGCACGAGACCCAGTACTTC.

This chain connects TRBV29-1 to TRBJ2-7; D is undetermined. V was trimmed by 1 base and J by 5 bases, leaving 6 bases between them. Germline V lookup: CDR1 SQVTM, CDR2 ANQGSEA. The CDR3 consists of 11 residues. This CDR3 reads CSVEVVHEQYF. The CDR3 coding sequence is TGCAGCGTTGAAGTTGTGCACGAGCAGTACTTC.

A note on this clone: Other nucleotide sequences in the sample specify the same CDR3. J is TRBJ2-7 and V is TRBV27, with D perhaps matching TRBD2 (5 bases). The length of the CDR3 is 13 residues. V shed 0 bases and J shed 3 bases, with 6 bases lying between them. The germline V gene encodes CDR1 MNHEY and CDR2 SMNVEV (reference sequence). The CDR3, as DNA: TGTGCCAGCAGTTTATCAGGGAGCTACGAGCAGTACTTC. Its protein is CASSLSGSYEQYF.

The chain has TRBV4-1 and TRBJ2-1; D is unresolved. The CDR3 extends over 15 amino acids. Germline V gene lookup returns CDR1 MGHRA and CDR2 YSYEKL. The ends were cut back, 5 bases at V and 4 bases at J, with 15 bases in the middle. CDR3 coding DNA: TGCGCCAGCAGCGTTGCGAGGCGGATTTACAATGAGCAGTTCTTC. Amino acids: CASSVARRIYNEQFF.

This chain connects TRBV7-2 to TRBJ2-7; weak D call: TRBD2 (6 bases). The CDR3 loop spans 15 amino acids. Germline CDR1 is SGHTA and CDR2 is FQGNSA. V lost 4 bases, J lost 2 bases, and 15 bases lay in between. CDR3: CASSSWAGTAYEQYF. The DNA for the CDR3 is TGTGCCAGCAGCTCCTGGGCGGGGACCGCCTACGAGCAGTACTTC.

The V gene is TRBV5-6, the J gene TRBJ1-1; D gene ambiguous. Trimming removed 4 bases from V and 1 base from J, with 14 bases in between. CDR1 is SGHDT, CDR2 YYEEEE, per germline. The length of the CDR3 is 15 residues. The CDR3 here is CASSRIQEWNTEAFF. CDR3 in DNA: TGTGCCAGCAGCCGGATCCAGGAGTGGAACACTGAAGCTTTCTTT.

V gene TRBV7-9 combines with J gene TRBJ2-1; weak D call: TRBD1 (5 bases). V lost 5 bases, J lost 2 bases, and 16 bases lay in between. This CDR3 has 16 residues. Germline CDR1 and CDR2: SEHNR and FQNEAQ (reference sequence). The CDR3: CASSILGAGPYNEQFF. CDR3 sequence (DNA): TGTGCCAGCAGCATCCTAGGCGCAGGGCCCTACAATGAGCAGTTCTTC.

The chain couples TRBV28 to TRBJ2-1, with 9 bases that match TRBD1. Germline CDR1 reads MDHEN; CDR2 reads SYDVKM. Losses at the gene ends were 7 bases for V and 6 bases for J; bases not matched to a gene: 7. CDR3 size: 14 residues. The CDR3 protein is CASIPGTGFNEQFF. CDR3 nucleotide sequence: TGTGCCAGCATCCCCGGGACAGGGTTCAATGAGCAGTTCTTC.

The rearrangement uses TRBV5-1 and TRBJ2-1; 10 nucleotides agree with TRBD1. Germline V gene lookup returns CDR1 SGHRS and CDR2 YFSETQ. The length of the CDR3 is 14 residues. V dropped 0 bases and J dropped 7; count of bases not matched to a gene: 1. CDR3 in amino acids: CASSLGQGANEQFF. The CDR3 region has the DNA TGCGCCAGCAGCTTGGGACAGGGGGCGAATGAGCAGTTCTTC.

This clone was found many times. The chain combines TRBV28 with TRBJ2-1; D may be TRBD2 (7 bases). Trimming stripped 5 bases from V and 6 bases from J, with 20 bases between. CDR1 and CDR2 from the germline V gene are MDHEN and SYDVKM. This CDR3 is built from 16 residues. The CDR3 region has the DNA TGTGCCAGCAGTCGGTGGGGGGCGGGAGTATTCAATGAGCAGTTCTTC. Its protein is CASSRWGAGVFNEQFF.

The sample holds one count of this clone. The chain recombines TRBV30 with TRBJ2-3, with D perhaps TRBD1 or TRBD2 (5 bases each). The V gene's germline CDR1 is GTSNPN and CDR2 SVGIG (reference sequence). The CDR3 is made up of 16 amino acids. The V end lost 4 bases, the J end lost 2 bases, and 19 bases lay between the germline ends. The CDR3 bases are TGTGCCTGGACCACCGGGACGGCATCCGCCACAGATACGCAGTATTTT. Its protein is CAWTTGTASATDTQYF.

This chain uses TRBV29-1 with TRBJ2-2, with 8 bases that match TRBD1. The trim removed 0 bases at V and 4 bases at J, leaving 10 bases unmatched. This CDR3 is built from 17 residues. Germline V lookup: CDR1 SQVTM, CDR2 ANQGSEA. The CDR3 region has the DNA TGCAGCGTTGAAGATCGGGAGACAGGGGTCAGCACCGGGGAGCTGTTTTTT. Its protein is CSVEDRETGVSTGELFF.

In regard to this clone: This same CDR3 is encoded by further DNA sequences in the sample. J is TRBJ2-7 and V is TRBV5-5; D is perhaps TRBD2 (6 bases). This CDR3 spans 13 amino acids. The V end was cut by 4 bases, the J end by 1 base, with 9 bases between. The V gene's germline CDR1 is SGHKS and CDR2 YYEKEE (reference sequence). The CDR3, as DNA: TGTGCCAGCAGCCTGGAGGGGTCCTACGAGCAGTACTTC. Protein: CASSLEGSYEQYF.

The chain is built from TRBV27 and TRBJ2-2; D remains ambiguous. Trimming shortened V by 0 bases and J by 7 bases, and 9 bases separated the two germline ends. This CDR3 spans 14 amino acids. Germline CDR1 MNHEY, CDR2 SMNVEV (reference sequence). CDR3 DNA sequence: TGTGCCAGCAGTTTATCAGGATGGATCGGGGAGCTGTTTTTT. It translates to CASSLSGWIGELFF.

The chain links TRBV7-9 to TRBJ2-1; D possibly corresponds to TRBD2 (5 bases). Per germline, CDR1 SEHNR and CDR2 FQNEAQ (reference sequence). The CDR3 extends over 17 amino acids. V lost 5 bases to trimming and J lost 1 base, with 18 bases between them. The CDR3 sequence: CASSGEVGEWSYNEQFF. As DNA, the CDR3 is TGTGCCAGCAGCGGAGAGGTCGGGGAGTGGTCCTACAATGAGCAGTTCTTC.

The chain combines TRBV19 with TRBJ2-1; TRBD2 is a possible D gene (6 bases). Germline V gene sequence: CDR1 LNHDA, CDR2 SQIVND (reference sequence). The CDR3 sequence is 14 residues long. The V end lost 5 bases, the J end lost 2 bases, and 10 bases lay between the germline ends. The CDR3 DNA is TGTGCCAGTAGTCCGGGCGGGGCCTACAATGAGCAGTTCTTC. This gives the protein CASSPGGAYNEQFF.

This rearrangement joins TRBV7-8 to TRBJ2-3, with TRBD1 identical over 7 bases. CDR1 is SGHVS and CDR2 is FQNEAQ in the germline V gene. This CDR3 contains 13 residues. V lost 4 bases, J lost 5 bases, and 3 bases stayed unmatched. Here the CDR3 reads CASSYRGVDTQYF. DNA for the CDR3: TGTGCCAGCAGCTACAGGGGAGTAGATACGCAGTATTTT.

The chain carries TRBV28 and TRBJ2-2; D perhaps matches TRBD2 (6 bases). Germline assignment: CDR1 MDHEN and CDR2 SYDVKM. Trimming stripped 7 bases from V and 6 bases from J, with 15 bases between. The CDR3 contains 14 residues. CDR3 loop: CASTLRGRAGELFF. In nucleotides, the CDR3 is TGTGCCAGCACCTTACGGGGGAGAGCCGGGGAGCTGTTTTTT.

This chain joins TRBV4-1 and TRBJ2-1, with unresolved D. Germline lookup yields CDR1 MGHRA and CDR2 YSYEKL. V lost 0 bases to trimming and J lost 9 bases, with 6 bases between them. The CDR3 totals 12 residues. CDR3 residues: CASSQDIGEQFF. CDR3 DNA: TGCGCCAGCAGCCAAGATATCGGTGAGCAGTTCTTC.

The V call is TRBV28, the J call TRBJ2-7; perhaps TRBD1 as D (5 bases). In germline, CDR1 is MDHEN, CDR2 SYDVKM. The length of the CDR3 is 17 residues. Trimming removed 6 bases at V and 0 bases at J, with 21 bases between. Here the CDR3 reads CASRMPTGGHLSYEQYF. The CDR3 nucleotides are TGTGCCAGCAGAATGCCCACGGGCGGACACCTCTCCTACGAGCAGTACTTC.

This clone was counted once. This sequence joins TRBV9 and TRBJ2-7, with unresolved D. This CDR3 region has 14 residues. CDR1 SGDLS and CDR2 YYNGEE come from the germline V gene. Trimming pared 0 bases from V and 7 bases from J, leaving 14 bases between. CDR3 bases: TGTGCCAGCAGCGTAGATGTCAGCGCTCGGGAGCAGTACTTC. It yields the protein CASSVDVSAREQYF.

V is TRBV13 and J is TRBJ2-1; 7 bases align to TRBD2. V gave up 4 bases and J gave up 6 bases; unmatched junction bases: 15. The CDR3 consists of 17 residues. Germline-derived CDR1 and CDR2 are PRHDT and FYEKMQ (reference sequence). CDR3 in DNA: TGTGCCAGCAGCTCACCCCTCGGACTAGGGAAAGGCAATGAGCAGTTCTTC. Protein product: CASSSPLGLGKGNEQFF. The variable domain in full, with the rest retrieved from reference TRBV13 and TRBJ2-1, is AAGVIQSPRHLIKEKRETATLKCYPIPRHDTVYWYQQGPGQDPQFLISFYEKMQSDKGSIPDRFSAQQFSDYHSELNMSSLELGDSALYFCASSSPLGLGKGNEQFFGPGTRLTVL.

The chain carries TRBV6-1 and TRBJ2-2, with TRBD2 as a possible D gene (5 bases). V was trimmed by 0 bases and J by 8 bases, leaving 16 bases between them. Germline V gene sequence: CDR1 MNHNS, CDR2 SASEGT. The CDR3 has 16 amino acids. CDR3 DNA sequence: TGTGCCAGCAGTGAAGCCGGTGAGGGCCGTTTGGGGGAGCTGTTTTTT. Encoded protein: CASSEAGEGRLGELFF.

The rearrangement links TRBV15 to TRBJ2-7; 8 bases align to TRBD2. Trimming took 0 bases from V and 6 from J; bases not matched to a gene: 4. Germline V CDR1 and CDR2: LNHNV, YYDKDF (reference sequence). This CDR3 is built from 14 residues. Here the CDR3 reads CATSRDLSGSEQYF. The CDR3 DNA sequence: TGTGCCACCAGCAGAGATTTAAGCGGGAGCGAGCAGTACTTC.

The J gene is TRBJ2-2, the V gene TRBV7-9, with D unresolved. The V end was cut by 4 bases, the J end by 6 bases, with 15 bases between. This CDR3 comprises 15 residues. The V gene's germline CDR1 is SEHNR and CDR2 FQNEAQ (reference sequence). CDR3 DNA: TGTGCCAGCAGCTCCCCTACACTTCACGCCGGGGAGCTGTTTTTT. Encoded protein: CASSSPTLHAGELFF.

In its sample, this clone was seen a few times. The chain is built from TRBV7-9 and TRBJ1-1; TRBD1 matches 7 bases. Trimming at V came to 6 bases and at J to 6 bases, leaving 10 bases not matched to a gene. CDR3 length: 14 residues. Germline V gene lookup returns CDR1 SEHNR and CDR2 FQNEAQ (reference sequence). The CDR3 spells CASRQRTGDAEAFF. The CDR3 DNA reads as TGTGCCAGCAGACAAAGGACAGGCGACGCTGAAGCTTTCTTT.

The V gene is TRBV28, the J gene TRBJ1-5; D possibly corresponds to TRBD1 (6 bases). This CDR3 comprises 14 residues. Germline lookup yields CDR1 MDHEN and CDR2 SYDVKM. V lost 2 bases, J lost 5 bases, and 10 bases lay in between. The CDR3 coding sequence is TGTGCCAGCAGTTTAATCCGACAGGATCAGCCCCAGCATTTT. Amino acids: CASSLIRQDQPQHF. Together with reference TRBV28 and TRBJ1-5, the CDR3 gives the full variable domain: DVKVTQSSRYLVKRTGEKVFLECVQDMDHENMFWYRQDPGLGLRLIYFSYDVKMKEKGDIPEGYSVSREKKERFSLILESASTNQTSMYLCASSLIRQDQPQHFGDGTRLSIL.

This clone was detected only once. The rearrangement links TRBV4-1 to TRBJ2-2; D unclear. Trimming removed 0 bases from V and 7 bases from J, with 6 bases in between. The germline V gene encodes CDR1 MGHRA and CDR2 YSYEKL. The CDR3 extends over 13 amino acids. CDR3 protein: CASSQEVVGELFF. CDR3 nucleotide sequence: TGCGCCAGCAGCCAAGAGGTAGTCGGGGAGCTGTTTTTT.